These 8 T cell receptor beta chains were all obtained from the same sample, sequenced in a study of blood T cell repertoires in COVID-19. The table came from immunoSEQ multiplex PCR; TCRdb's copy has only in-frame clones and leaves some out. The data contain 70,000 to 90,000 clones, around 89% of them seen just once; the ten biggest clones take up around 1%. The sample comprised PBMCs or T cells enriched from blood (not recorded which). The source of these receptors is a woman in her 50s with acute COVID-19.

The V call is TRBV5-5, the J call TRBJ2-1; D may be TRBD2 (5 bases). CDR3 length: 17 residues. Germline values: CDR1 SGHKS, CDR2 YYEKEE (reference sequence). V lost 3 bases, J lost 4 bases, and 20 bases lay in between. CDR3 in amino acids: CASSSRVRGITYNEQFF. The CDR3 DNA is TGTGCCAGCAGCTCCCGCGTCCGGGGAATTACTTACAATGAGCAGTTCTTC.

The chain couples TRBV24-1 to TRBJ1-5, with 8 bases lining up with TRBD1. This CDR3 is built from 15 residues. V lost 4 bases and J lost 7; bases outside the gene matches: 8. Germline V lookup: CDR1 KGHDR, CDR2 SFDVKD. The CDR3 protein is CATSDPDRVRQPQHF. Here the CDR3 DNA reads TGTGCCACCAGTGACCCGGACAGGGTGCGGCAGCCCCAGCATTTT.

The genes are TRBV27 and TRBJ1-6; no definite D call. The germline V gene has CDR1 MNHEY and CDR2 SMNVEV (reference sequence). The CDR3 length is 16 residues. V dropped 6 bases and J dropped 6 bases, with 18 bases sitting between them. The CDR3 protein is CASRTSFGNFNSPLHF. The CDR3 coding sequence is TGTGCCAGCAGGACTTCTTTTGGAAATTTTAATTCACCCCTCCACTTT.

The chain recombines TRBV28 with TRBJ2-7; 9 bases align to TRBD2. The V gene's germline CDR1 is MDHEN and CDR2 SYDVKM. The ends lost 2 bases at V and 7 bases at J; junction bases unmatched: 12. The CDR3 totals 16 residues. The CDR3 DNA reads TGTGCCAGCAGTTTAGAGGGACTCGGACTAGCGCGGGAGCAGTACTTC. Translating gives CASSLEGLGLAREQYF.

The CDR3 DNA follows: TGTGCCAGCACTACACAGGGGGTGAACACTGAAGCTTTCTTT. The encoded protein is CASTTQGVNTEAFF. The chain employs TRBV6-5 and TRBJ1-1, with TRBD1 matching over 8 bases. After removal of 7 bases from V and 0 bases from J, the junction contained 4 bases not matched to a gene. CDR1 MNHEY and CDR2 SVGAGI come from the germline V gene. There are 14 residues in the CDR3.

This chain joins TRBV5-4 and TRBJ2-2, with 11 positions matching TRBD2. CDR3 length equals 17 residues. Germline V gene data show CDR1 as SGHNT and CDR2 as YYREEE (reference sequence). Unmatched junction bases numbered 8, after V lost 1 base and J lost 6 bases. The CDR3 nucleotides are TGTGCCAGCAGCTTGCCCATAGCGGGAGGGGAGGCCGGGGAGCTGTTTTTT. Translated: CASSLPIAGGEAGELFF. The variable domain in full, with the rest retrieved from reference TRBV5-4 and TRBJ2-2, is ETGVTQSPTHLIKTRGQQVTLRCSSQSGHNTVSWYQQALGQGPQFIFQYYREEENGRGNFPPRFSGLQFPNYSSELNVNALELDDSALYLCASSLPIAGGEAGELFFGEGSRLTVL.

This clone was picked up one time. The V call is TRBV5-6, the J call TRBJ1-2, with D possibly matching TRBD1 (5 bases). CDR3 length: 13 amino acids. CDR1 SGHDT and CDR2 YYEEEE come from the germline V gene. V gave up 1 base and J gave up 8 bases, with 12 bases separating them. The CDR3 DNA is TGTGCCAGCAGCTTGCAGGGCTTGCGGGGCTACACCTTC. Translated, it gives CASSLQGLRGYTF.

The chain is built from TRBV5-1 and TRBJ2-3, with D perhaps matching TRBD2 (6 bases). CDR1 SGHRS and CDR2 YFSETQ come from the germline V gene. Trimming shortened V by 0 bases and J by 3 bases, and 11 bases separated the two germline ends. The CDR3 sequence is 15 residues long. CDR3 protein: CASSLGRGQTDTQYF. As DNA, the CDR3 is TGCGCCAGCAGCTTGGGGAGGGGCCAGACAGATACGCAGTATTTT.